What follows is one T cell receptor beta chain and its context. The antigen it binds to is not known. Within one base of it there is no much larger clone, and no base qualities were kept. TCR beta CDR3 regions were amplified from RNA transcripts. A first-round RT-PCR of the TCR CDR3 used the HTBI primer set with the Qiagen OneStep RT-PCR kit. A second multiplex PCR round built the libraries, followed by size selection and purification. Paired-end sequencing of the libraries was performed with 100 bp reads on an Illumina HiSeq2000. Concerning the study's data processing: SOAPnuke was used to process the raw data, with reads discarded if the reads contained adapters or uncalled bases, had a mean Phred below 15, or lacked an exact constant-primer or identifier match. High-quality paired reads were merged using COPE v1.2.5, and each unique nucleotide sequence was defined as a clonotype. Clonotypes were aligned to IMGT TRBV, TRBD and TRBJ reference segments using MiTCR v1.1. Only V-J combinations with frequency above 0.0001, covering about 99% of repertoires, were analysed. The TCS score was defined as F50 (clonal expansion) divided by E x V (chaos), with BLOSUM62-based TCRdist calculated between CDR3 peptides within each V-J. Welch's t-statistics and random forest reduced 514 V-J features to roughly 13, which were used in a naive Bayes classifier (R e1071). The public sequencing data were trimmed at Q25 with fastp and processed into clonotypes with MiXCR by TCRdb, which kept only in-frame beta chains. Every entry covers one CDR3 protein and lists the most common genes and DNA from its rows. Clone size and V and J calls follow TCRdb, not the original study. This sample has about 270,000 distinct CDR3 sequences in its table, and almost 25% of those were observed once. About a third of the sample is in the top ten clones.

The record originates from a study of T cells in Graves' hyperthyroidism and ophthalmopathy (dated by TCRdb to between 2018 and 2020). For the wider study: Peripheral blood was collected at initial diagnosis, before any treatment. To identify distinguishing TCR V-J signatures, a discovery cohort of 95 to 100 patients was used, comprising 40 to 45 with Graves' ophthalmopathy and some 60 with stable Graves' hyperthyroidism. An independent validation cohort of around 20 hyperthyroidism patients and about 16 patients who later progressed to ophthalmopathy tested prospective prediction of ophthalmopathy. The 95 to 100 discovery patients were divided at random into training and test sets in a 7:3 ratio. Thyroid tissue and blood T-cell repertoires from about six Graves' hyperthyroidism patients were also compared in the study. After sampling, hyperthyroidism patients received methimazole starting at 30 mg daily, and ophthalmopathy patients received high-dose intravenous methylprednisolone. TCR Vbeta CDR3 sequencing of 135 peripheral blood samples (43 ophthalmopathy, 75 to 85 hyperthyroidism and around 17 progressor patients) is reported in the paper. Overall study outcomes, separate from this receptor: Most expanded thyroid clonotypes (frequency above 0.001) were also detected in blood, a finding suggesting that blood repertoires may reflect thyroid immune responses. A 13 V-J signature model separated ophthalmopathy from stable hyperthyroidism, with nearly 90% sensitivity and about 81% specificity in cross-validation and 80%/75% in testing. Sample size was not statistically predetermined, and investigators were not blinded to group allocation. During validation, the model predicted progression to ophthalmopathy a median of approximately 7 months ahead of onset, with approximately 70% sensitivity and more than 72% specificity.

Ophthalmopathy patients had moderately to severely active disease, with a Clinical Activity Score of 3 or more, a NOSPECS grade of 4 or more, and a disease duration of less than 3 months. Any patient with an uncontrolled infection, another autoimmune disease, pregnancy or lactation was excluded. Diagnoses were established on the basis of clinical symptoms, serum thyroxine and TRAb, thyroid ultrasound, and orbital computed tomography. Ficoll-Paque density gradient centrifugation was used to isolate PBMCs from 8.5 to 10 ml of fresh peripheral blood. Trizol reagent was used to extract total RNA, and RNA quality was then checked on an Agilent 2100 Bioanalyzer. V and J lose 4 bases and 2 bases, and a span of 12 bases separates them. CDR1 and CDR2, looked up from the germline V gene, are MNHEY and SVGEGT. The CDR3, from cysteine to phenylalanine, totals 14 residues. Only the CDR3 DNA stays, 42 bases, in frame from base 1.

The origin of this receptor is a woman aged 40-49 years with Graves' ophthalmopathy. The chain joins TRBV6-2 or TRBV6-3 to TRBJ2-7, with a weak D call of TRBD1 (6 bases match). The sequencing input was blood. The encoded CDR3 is CASSWGQATYEQYF. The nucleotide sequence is TGTGCCAGCAGTTGGGGACAAGCCACCTACGAGCAGTACTTC.